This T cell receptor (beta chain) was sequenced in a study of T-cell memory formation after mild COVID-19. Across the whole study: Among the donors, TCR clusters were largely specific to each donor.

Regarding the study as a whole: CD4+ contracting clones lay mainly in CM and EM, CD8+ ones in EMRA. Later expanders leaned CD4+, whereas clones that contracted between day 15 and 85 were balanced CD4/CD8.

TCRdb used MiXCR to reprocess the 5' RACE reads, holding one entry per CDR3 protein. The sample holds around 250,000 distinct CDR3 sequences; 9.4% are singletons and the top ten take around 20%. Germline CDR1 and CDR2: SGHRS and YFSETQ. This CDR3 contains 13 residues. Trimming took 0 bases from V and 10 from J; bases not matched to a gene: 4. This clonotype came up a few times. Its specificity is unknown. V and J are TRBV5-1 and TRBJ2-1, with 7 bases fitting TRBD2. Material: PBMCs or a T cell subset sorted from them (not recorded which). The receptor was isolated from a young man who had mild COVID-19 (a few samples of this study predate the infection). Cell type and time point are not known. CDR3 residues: CASSLERGYEQFF. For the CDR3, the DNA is TGCGCCAGCAGCTTGGAGCGGGGCTACGAGCAGTTCTTC.